The 7 T cell receptor beta chains given below trace back to one sample, sequenced in a study of shared clonotypes between healthy human individuals. This table comes from immunoSEQ multiplex PCR, and its TCRdb copy is limited to in-frame clones, with some not included. The sample shows approximately 330,000 clones, less than 75% of them seen only once. The specimen was memory CD4+ T cells sorted from blood. Subset specified: CD45RA-negative fraction. These TCRs come from a young man in good health.

Regarding this clone: Within the sample, other DNA sequences also encode this same CDR3. The chain links TRBV5-1 to TRBJ2-2; 13 bases fit TRBD2. Germline CDR1 reads SGHRS; CDR2 reads YFSETQ. This CDR3 spans 16 amino acids. V was pared by 0 bases and J by 4 bases, with 0 bases of the junction left unmatched. CDR3 protein: CASSLGLAGGTGELFF. CDR3 coding DNA: TGCGCCAGCAGCTTGGGACTAGCGGGAGGCACCGGGGAGCTGTTTTTT.

The gene calls are TRBV5-5 and TRBJ1-1, with D maybe TRBD1 (6 bases). V gave up 3 bases and J gave up 4 bases, with 25 bases separating them. The CDR3 extends over 18 amino acids. CDR1 SGHKS and CDR2 YYEKEE come from the germline V gene (reference sequence). CDR3 in DNA: TGTGCCAGCAGCTCCCGGCTGGCCAGGGGACGGCTGAGCACTGAAGCTTTCTTT. Its translation: CASSSRLARGRLSTEAFF.

This chain joins TRBV20-1 and TRBJ2-5; D not resolved. The germline V gene has CDR1 DFQATT and CDR2 SNEGSKA (reference sequence). The CDR3 contains 9 residues. The CDR3 DNA is TGCAGGCCAGTGTTGACCCAGTACTTC. Its protein product is CRPVLTQYF.

The V call is TRBV9, the J call TRBJ1-1; D gene unclear. Germline CDR1 SGDLS, CDR2 YYNGEE. The V end lost 4 bases, the J end lost 0 bases, and 10 bases lay between the germline ends. The CDR3 contains 14 residues. The CDR3 DNA is TGTGCCAGCAGCCCGGGTCTAATGAACACTGAAGCTTTCTTT. Its translation is CASSPGLMNTEAFF.

The V gene is TRBV27, the J gene TRBJ1-1; a possible D gene is TRBD1 (5 bases). The germline gives CDR1 MNHEY, CDR2 SMNVEV (reference sequence). The CDR3 has 17 amino acids. Trimming cost V 4 bases and J 0 bases, with 18 bases left between them. The CDR3 region has the DNA TGTGCCAGCAGTTCGGGGGAGCGGTTGAACATGAACACTGAAGCTTTCTTT. Translated, it gives CASSSGERLNMNTEAFF.

The chain has TRBV9 and TRBJ1-4; 12 nucleotides line up with TRBD1. J gave up 8 bases and V 2 bases, and 10 bases lay outside the gene matches. This CDR3 spans 17 amino acids. Looked up from germline, CDR1 is SGDLS and CDR2 is YYNGEE. CDR3: CASSVSGQGALGEKLFF. The CDR3 DNA reads as TGTGCCAGCAGCGTGTCGGGACAGGGGGCGCTGGGCGAAAAACTGTTTTTT.

This chain joins TRBV5-4 and TRBJ1-2, with D perhaps TRBD1 (5 bases). Trimming removed 4 bases from V and 6 bases from J, with 19 bases in between. The CDR3 length is 15 residues. The germline CDR1 and CDR2 sequences are SGHNT and YYREEE (reference sequence). The CDR3 DNA follows: TGTGCCAGCAGCCTAGATAGGACCCGGGGGAATGGCTACACCTTC. Translated: CASSLDRTRGNGYTF.